One and the same sample provided the 30 T cell receptor beta chains below, sequenced in a study of blood T cell repertoires in COVID-19. Sequenced by immunoSEQ multiplex PCR; TCRdb stores in-frame clones only, minus some. Here the sample spans about 190,000 clones, less than 85% being singletons. The sample taken for sequencing was PBMCs or T cells enriched from blood (not recorded which). These receptors were taken from a woman aged 25-40 years who had recovered from COVID-19.

The chain carries TRBV28 and TRBJ2-5, with 11 positions matching TRBD1. The CDR3 extends over 15 amino acids. Trimming removed 5 bases from V and 5 bases from J; junction bases left unmatched: 7. Germline V gives CDR1 MDHEN, CDR2 SYDVKM. CDR3 in amino acids: CASSRGDRGGETQYF. The DNA of the CDR3 is TGTGCCAGCAGTCGCGGGGACAGGGGGGGGGAGACCCAGTACTTC.

The gene calls are TRBV19 and TRBJ2-1; perhaps TRBD2 as D (6 bases). The CDR3 has 13 residues. The germline CDR1 and CDR2 sequences are LNHDA and SQIVND (reference sequence). The germline V and J ends were trimmed by 7 bases and 4 bases, with 11 bases remaining between them. The CDR3 spells CASTSGSYNEQFF. The CDR3, as DNA: TGTGCCAGTACCAGCGGGTCTTACAATGAGCAGTTCTTC.

This clone has only a few counts. The chain joins TRBV14 to TRBJ1-2; a possible D gene is TRBD1 (5 bases). Trimming cost V 0 bases and J 5 bases, with 13 bases left between them. Germline V gives CDR1 SGHDN, CDR2 FVKESK. The CDR3 totals 15 residues. The CDR3 DNA reads TGTGCCAGCAGCCAAGACCTGACAGCCTCTTATGGCTACACCTTC. Translating gives CASSQDLTASYGYTF.

In this sample, this clone turned up a few times. The chain employs TRBV3-1 (or the pseudogene TRBV3-2) and TRBJ1-2, with TRBD1 as a possible D gene (5 bases). V was shortened by 4 bases and J by 5 bases, with 14 bases between the two germline ends. This CDR3 comprises 14 residues. The germline gives CDR1 LGHDT, CDR2 YNNKEL (reference sequence). The CDR3 region has the DNA TGTGCCAGCAGCCCAGGGAGGTTTGGGTATGGCTACACCTTC. It translates to CASSPGRFGYGYTF.

This clone was seen just once. The gene calls are TRBV27 and TRBJ1-4, with D hard to call. The germline gives CDR1 MNHEY, CDR2 SMNVEV (reference sequence). V shed 4 bases and J shed 3 bases, with 12 bases lying between them. The CDR3 length is 15 residues. The CDR3 sequence is CASSSQRAANEKLFF. For the CDR3, the DNA is TGTGCCAGCAGTTCACAGCGGGCGGCTAATGAAAAACTGTTTTTT.

J is TRBJ2-3 and V is TRBV9; TRBD2 aligns across 9 bases. The J segment lost 2 bases and the V segment lost 0 bases, leaving 4 bases of the junction unmatched. The CDR3 is 16 amino acids. The germline gives CDR1 SGDLS, CDR2 YYNGEE. In DNA form, the CDR3 reads TGTGCCAGCAGCGTAGCGGCGGGAGGGCACACAGATACGCAGTATTTT. Translating it yields CASSVAAGGHTDTQYF.

The chain links TRBV27 to TRBJ1-1; D remains unclear. CDR3 size: 13 residues. Germline V gene data show CDR1 as MNHEY and CDR2 as SMNVEV (reference sequence). With 4 bases removed from V and 3 bases from J, the gap between germline ends came to 9 bases. CDR3 bases: TGTGCCAGCAGTTCTCGAGTGGACACTGAAGCTTTCTTT. Protein sequence: CASSSRVDTEAFF.

The rearrangement links TRBV7-2 to TRBJ1-3, with a weak D call TRBD1 (6 bases). Trimming pared 3 bases from V and 0 bases from J, leaving 15 bases between. Germline CDR1 and CDR2: SGHTA and FQGNSA. The CDR3 contains 17 residues. The CDR3 nucleotides read TGTGCCAGCAGCTTCACTCCGGGACACCGCTCTGGAAACACCATATATTTT. It codes for CASSFTPGHRSGNTIYF. Full variable domain (missing parts from reference TRBV7-2 and TRBJ1-3): GAGVSQSPSNKVTEKGKDVELRCDPISGHTALYWYRQSLGQGLEFLIYFQGNSAPDKSGLPSDRFSAERTGGSVSTLTIQRTQQEDSAVYLCASSFTPGHRSGNTIYFGEGSWLTVV.

This chain links TRBV3-1 (or the pseudogene TRBV3-2) with TRBJ2-1, with a tentative D call TRBD2 (7 bases). CDR1 is LGHDT and CDR2 is YNNKEL in the germline V gene (reference sequence). CDR3 length: 15 residues. Trimming took 2 bases from V and 6 from J, leaving 14 bases between them. Here the CDR3 DNA reads TGTGCCAGCAGCCAATTCGGGGGGCCCTTCAATGAGCAGTTCTTC. Protein: CASSQFGGPFNEQFF.

The V call is TRBV27, the J call TRBJ1-2; 7 bases are shared with TRBD1. This CDR3 comprises 14 residues. Germline CDR1 reads MNHEY; CDR2 reads SMNVEV (reference sequence). The junction had 7 bases not matched to a gene; V was cut back by 2 bases and J by 7 bases. CDR3 sequence reads: CASSLRGRETGYTF. The CDR3 nucleotides read TGTGCCAGCAGTTTAAGGGGGCGGGAAACTGGCTACACCTTC.

This sequence joins TRBV15 and TRBJ2-5, with D uncertain. With 5 bases removed from V and 4 bases from J, the gap between germline ends came to 17 bases. Germline assignment: CDR1 LNHNV and CDR2 YYDKDF (reference sequence). This CDR3 region has 15 residues. The CDR3 sequence is CATSHFRIGGETQYF. The CDR3 region has the DNA TGTGCCACCAGCCATTTTAGGATAGGCGGAGAGACCCAGTACTTC.

This clone showed up just a few times. The chain employs TRBV10-1 and TRBJ2-3; D is ambiguous. The germline V gene encodes CDR1 WNHNN and CDR2 SYGVQD (reference sequence). The CDR3 runs 15 residues. The V end was cut by 1 base, the J end by 0 bases, with 8 bases between. The CDR3, as DNA: TGCGCCAGCAGTGAGTTTTCTCCCAGCACAGATACGCAGTATTTT. This translates into CASSEFSPSTDTQYF.

This clone has only one observation. This chain uses TRBV2 with TRBJ1-6, with 9 bases lining up with TRBD1. Losses at the gene ends were 7 bases for V and 6 bases for J; bases not matched to a gene: 7. This CDR3 comprises 15 residues. In germline, CDR1 is SNHLY, CDR2 FYNNEI. CDR3 protein: CASTPTGGGNSPLHF. The CDR3 nucleotides are TGTGCCAGCACCCCGACAGGGGGGGGTAATTCACCCCTCCACTTT.

This rearrangement joins TRBV19 to TRBJ2-5, with D perhaps TRBD2 (7 bases). This CDR3 spans 14 amino acids. CDR1 and CDR2 (germline): LNHDA, SQIVND (reference sequence). Trimming cost V 3 bases and J 4 bases, with 12 bases left between them. The CDR3 region has the DNA TGTGCCAGTAGTATGGGTGGGGGGGCAGAGACCCAGTACTTC. It specifies CASSMGGGAETQYF. The whole variable domain, remainder taken from reference TRBV19 and TRBJ2-5, is DGGITQSPKYLFRKEGQNVTLSCEQNLNHDAMYWYRQDPGQGLRLIYYSQIVNDFQKGDIAEGYSVSREKKESFPLTVTSAQKNPTAFYLCASSMGGGAETQYFGPGTRLLVL.

V is TRBV28 and J is TRBJ1-4, with 10 bases lining up with TRBD1. V lost 7 bases, J lost 5 bases, and 7 bases stayed unmatched. Germline values: CDR1 MDHEN, CDR2 SYDVKM. The CDR3 totals 15 residues. In nucleotides, the CDR3 is TGTGCCAGCACCGGGGGGGGACAGGGGAATGAAAAACTGTTTTTT. Translated, it gives CASTGGGQGNEKLFF.

This chain links TRBV28 with TRBJ2-7; TRBD1 is a possible D gene (7 bases). V was shortened by 2 bases and J by 9 bases, with 17 bases between the two germline ends. The CDR3 is 14 amino acids. CDR1 and CDR2 from the germline V gene are MDHEN and SYDVKM. The CDR3 protein is CASSLRQGGGRQYV. The CDR3 DNA is TGTGCCAGCAGTTTAAGACAGGGAGGAGGCCGGCAGTACGTC.

This sequence joins TRBV7-8 and TRBJ2-7; 7 bases map to TRBD1. CDR1 is SGHVS and CDR2 is FQNEAQ in the germline V gene. J was trimmed by 2 bases and V by 3 bases; bases with no gene match: 7. The CDR3 spans 15 residues. Here the CDR3 reads CASSLRADRTYEQYF. CDR3 coding DNA: TGTGCCAGCAGCTTGAGGGCGGACAGGACCTACGAGCAGTACTTC.

V usage is TRBV24-1 and J usage is TRBJ1-2; D is uncertain. Trimming shortened V by 4 bases and J by 0 bases, and 8 bases separated the two germline ends. Germline assignment: CDR1 KGHDR and CDR2 SFDVKD. The CDR3 has 14 amino acids. The CDR3 reads CATSDSATNYGYTF. CDR3 sequence (DNA): TGTGCCACCAGTGACTCTGCTACTAACTATGGCTACACCTTC.

The chain is built from TRBV7-9 and TRBJ1-3; TRBD1 aligns across 8 bases. The ends lost 5 bases at V and 4 bases at J; junction bases unmatched: 13. The germline V gene encodes CDR1 SEHNR and CDR2 FQNEAQ (reference sequence). The CDR3 covers 17 residues. The DNA for the CDR3 is TGTGCCAGCAGCCGGGGACAGGCCACGGTGCGGGGAAACACCATATATTTT. Its translation is CASSRGQATVRGNTIYF.

The rearrangement joins TRBV5-5 to TRBJ1-1; no firm D call. The CDR3 sequence is 15 residues long. Trimming shortened V by 0 bases and J by 5 bases, and 14 bases separated the two germline ends. Germline V gives CDR1 SGHKS, CDR2 YYEKEE (reference sequence). The CDR3 loop is CASSLAPTGNTEAFF. CDR3 coding DNA: TGTGCCAGCAGCTTGGCCCCCACGGGGAATACTGAAGCTTTCTTT.

This clone was seen once. This chain uses TRBV5-1 with TRBJ2-5, with 8 positions matching TRBD2. Germline V lookup: CDR1 SGHRS, CDR2 YFSETQ. V lost 4 bases and J lost 5; bases outside the gene matches: 13. This CDR3 has 16 residues. Here the CDR3 DNA reads TGCGCCAGCAGCGTAGACGGGAGGGGTGTTGGGGAGACCCAGTACTTC. It translates to CASSVDGRGVGETQYF.

The J gene is TRBJ1-5, the V gene TRBV7-2, with 10 bases lining up with TRBD1. Germline loops: CDR1 SGHTA, CDR2 FQGNSA. CDR3 length: 15 residues. The J segment lost 8 bases and the V segment lost 1 base, leaving 5 bases of the junction unmatched. The CDR3 protein is CASSLGDRGREPQHF. In DNA, the CDR3 is TGTGCCAGCAGCTTAGGGGACAGGGGCCGGGAGCCCCAGCATTTT.

This chain links TRBV2 with TRBJ1-6, with unresolved D. Trimming removed 7 bases from V and 6 bases from J, with 13 bases in between. Per the germline V gene, CDR1 is SNHLY and CDR2 is FYNNEI. The CDR3 is 14 amino acids. The CDR3 DNA reads TGTGCCAGCACGTGGGGAGCGGGTAATTCACCCCTCCACTTT. Residues: CASTWGAGNSPLHF.

The rearrangement joins TRBV12-1 to TRBJ2-1; TRBD2, as called in the table, went unchecked against the DNA. TRBV12-1 is classified as a pseudogene. CDR3 length: 14 residues. CDR3 residues: CAEGNRTSGGAQFF. In DNA, the CDR3 is TGTGCCGAGGGGAATCGGACTAGCGGGGGGGCTCAGTTCTTC.

V gene TRBV27 combines with J gene TRBJ2-3; 15 positions match TRBD2. CDR3 length equals 17 residues. Trimming cost V 6 bases and J 2 bases; bases outside gene matches: 6. Per germline, CDR1 MNHEY and CDR2 SMNVEV (reference sequence). CDR3 loop: CASSLGLAGGSTDTQYF. As DNA, the CDR3 is TGTGCCAGCAGCCTCGGACTAGCGGGGGGGTCCACAGATACGCAGTATTTT.

This clone appeared once. V gene TRBV28 combines with J gene TRBJ1-6, with TRBD1 identical over 7 bases. The V gene's germline CDR1 is MDHEN and CDR2 SYDVKM. The V gene end was trimmed by 1 base and the J gene end by 2 bases; junction bases not matched to a gene: 2. This CDR3 comprises 16 residues. The CDR3 here is CASSLSGGAYNSPLHF. In DNA form, the CDR3 reads TGTGCCAGCAGTTTATCAGGGGGTGCCTATAATTCACCCCTCCACTTT. Full variable domain (missing parts from reference TRBV28 and TRBJ1-6): DVKVTQSSRYLVKRTGEKVFLECVQDMDHENMFWYRQDPGLGLRLIYFSYDVKMKEKGDIPEGYSVSREKKERFSLILESASTNQTSMYLCASSLSGGAYNSPLHFGNGTRLTVT.

This clone came up a few times. The CDR3 coding sequence is TGTGCCAGCAGCTTAGTCAAGTACAGGGAATCGCGGACCGGGGAGCTGTTTTTT. Translation: CASSLVKYRESRTGELFF. The J gene is TRBJ2-2, the V gene TRBV7-9; D may be TRBD1 (6 bases). The ends were cut back, 1 base at V and 5 bases at J, with 20 bases in the middle. The CDR3 is made up of 18 amino acids. Per the germline V gene, CDR1 is SEHNR and CDR2 is FQNEAQ (reference sequence).

The chain employs TRBV28 and TRBJ2-2; D not resolved. CDR1 is MDHEN, CDR2 SYDVKM, per germline. The CDR3 length is 12 residues. With 5 bases removed from V and 7 bases from J, the gap between germline ends came to 8 bases. In DNA, the CDR3 is TGTGCCAGCAGTCTGGTCGGCGGGGAGCTGTTTTTT. It is translated as CASSLVGGELFF.

This chain uses TRBV7-9 with TRBJ1-1; 8 bases map to TRBD1. V shed 3 bases and J 5 bases; nucleotides not matched to a gene: 2. The CDR3 is made up of 13 amino acids. Germline CDR1 and CDR2: SEHNR and FQNEAQ (reference sequence). CDR3 in amino acids: CASSFTGGTEAFF. CDR3 sequence (DNA): TGTGCCAGCAGCTTCACAGGGGGGACTGAAGCTTTCTTT.

This chain uses TRBV19 with TRBJ1-2, with a possible D match to TRBD1 (6 bases). This CDR3 has 16 residues. From germline, CDR1 is LNHDA and CDR2 SQIVND (reference sequence). The V and J ends lost 7 bases and 4 bases respectively, with 22 bases between them. The CDR3 protein is CASTLIVDRNGYGYTF. Here the CDR3 DNA reads TGTGCCAGTACACTAATTGTTGACAGGAACGGCTATGGCTACACCTTC.